This T cell receptor beta chain was documented in a study of blood T cell repertoires in COVID-19. Overall study: The samples span acute and convalescent COVID-19 from the United States, Italy and Spain.

CDR1 MNHEY and CDR2 SVGEGT come from the germline V gene. The V and J ends lost 2 bases and 10 bases respectively, with 12 bases between them. The CDR3 runs 14 residues. Authors' data handling: Amplification of reference gene primers provided the estimated nucleated cell counts. Sequencing was performed with immunoSEQ multiplex PCR; in TCRdb, only in-frame clones are kept and a portion is missing. V, J and clone size are those of that table, while D and trimming were read from the DNA. The sample carries tens of thousands of clones, about 80% recorded once. Material: peripheral blood. The TCR sequence derives from a man aged 60 to 75 with acute or convalescent COVID-19. This chain uses TRBV6-2 or TRBV6-3 with TRBJ1-6; tentatively, D is TRBD1 (6 bases). CDR3 coding DNA: TGTGCCAGCAGTTACCCCACAGGGAAATCACCCCTCCACTTT. This translates into CASSYPTGKSPLHF.